One sample yielded the 23 T cell receptor beta chains listed below, sequenced in a study of T cells after yellow fever vaccination. TCRdb ran MiXCR on the 5' RACE reads and lists one entry per CDR3 protein. The data show fewer than 500,000 distinct CDR3 sequences, with about 17% seen just once and 18% held by the top ten. This specimen was PBMCs, taken before the yellow fever booster vaccination. These receptors all come from a man aged 18 to 29 who received the YFV17D yellow fever vaccine.

The chain uses TRBV2 and TRBJ2-5; tentatively, D is TRBD2 (5 bases). This CDR3 is built from 14 residues. Germline CDR1 and CDR2: SNHLY and FYNNEI. V was trimmed by 3 bases and J by 4 bases, leaving 12 bases between them. The CDR3 region is CASSEEGGGETQYF. CDR3 nucleotides: TGTGCCAGCAGTGAGGAAGGAGGAGGAGAGACCCAGTACTTC. Based on the CDR3 plus reference TRBV2 and TRBJ2-5, the full variable domain is EPEVTQTPSHQVTQMGQEVILRCVPISNHLYFYWYRQILGQKVEFLVSFYNNEISEKSEIFDDQFSVERPDGSNFTLKIRSTKLEDSAMYFCASSEEGGGETQYFGPGTRLLVL.

The chain carries TRBV9 and TRBJ2-2; D may match TRBD1 or TRBD2 (5 bases each). Trimming pared 0 bases from V and 0 bases from J, leaving 6 bases between. Germline loops: CDR1 SGDLS, CDR2 YYNGEE. This CDR3 has 15 amino acids. The CDR3 spells CASSVGDANTGELFF. CDR3 nucleotide sequence: TGTGCCAGCAGCGTAGGGGACGCGAACACCGGGGAGCTGTTTTTT.

The rearrangement joins TRBV7-9 to TRBJ2-7; no definite D call. V was cut by 1 base and J by 2 bases, with 3 bases left in between. This CDR3 contains 12 residues. Per the germline V gene, CDR1 is SEHNR and CDR2 is FQNEAQ (reference sequence). CDR3 DNA: TGTGCCAGCAGCTTAGGCGCCTACGAGCAGTACGTC. It translates to CASSLGAYEQYV.

The chain recombines TRBV20-1 with TRBJ2-1, with D perhaps matching TRBD1 (7 bases). V lost 6 bases to trimming and J lost 3 bases, with 15 bases between them. The CDR3 consists of 14 residues. Germline loops: CDR1 DFQATT, CDR2 SNEGSKA (reference sequence). Here the CDR3 reads CSAQDRRGYNEQFF. The CDR3, as DNA: TGCAGTGCACAGGACAGGCGGGGCTACAATGAGCAGTTCTTC.

There are a few counts of this clonotype. The chain is built from TRBV10-2 and TRBJ2-6; 10 positions agree with TRBD1. The germline V gene encodes CDR1 WSHSY and CDR2 SAAADI. V trimming: 3 bases; J trimming: 1 base; junction bases outside the gene matches: 6. The CDR3 has 18 residues. CDR3 protein: CASSDEDRGGSGANVLTF. CDR3 sequence (DNA): TGCGCCAGCAGTGATGAGGACAGGGGGGGATCTGGGGCCAACGTCCTGACTTTC.

This clonotype has a handful of counts. The chain couples TRBV12-3 or TRBV12-4 to TRBJ1-3; D remains ambiguous. The CDR3 sequence is 14 residues long. V was pared by 10 bases and J by 1 base, with 14 bases between. The CDR3 bases are TGTGCCATCCATACCGGTCGGTCTGGAAACACCATATATTTT. Amino acid sequence: CAIHTGRSGNTIYF.

The chain recombines TRBV4-1 with TRBJ2-7; no clear D gene. This CDR3 region has 15 residues. V dropped 0 bases and J dropped 0 bases, with 9 bases sitting between them. Germline V gene lookup returns CDR1 MGHRA and CDR2 YSYEKL. The CDR3 protein is CASSQEPLSSYEQYV. The CDR3 bases are TGCGCCAGCAGCCAAGAGCCTTTAAGCTCCTACGAGCAGTACGTC.

This rearrangement joins TRBV27 to TRBJ2-5; TRBD1 is a possible D gene (6 bases). Per the germline V gene, CDR1 is MNHEY and CDR2 is SMNVEV (reference sequence). The CDR3 covers 15 residues. Trimming cost V 6 bases and J 7 bases, with 21 bases left between them. DNA of the CDR3: TGTGCCAGCAGGCTTGACAGGAGCGCTGGAGGGACCCAGTACTTC. Translated, it gives CASRLDRSAGGTQYF.

This clonotype has a handful of counts. The chain uses TRBV5-1 and TRBJ2-3, with TRBD1 identical over 7 bases. Germline CDR1 and CDR2: SGHRS and YFSETQ. This CDR3 is 14 amino acids long. Trimming cost V 3 bases and J 2 bases; bases outside gene matches: 3. The CDR3 is CASSWGQLTDTQYF. The CDR3 DNA reads TGCGCCAGCAGCTGGGGACAGCTCACAGATACGCAGTATTTT. The full variable domain, with the rest looked up from reference TRBV5-1 and TRBJ2-3, is KAGVTQTPRYLIKTRGQQVTLSCSPISGHRSVSWYQQTPGQGLQFLFEYFSETQRNKGNFPGRFSGRQFSNSRSEMNVSTLELGDSALYLCASSWGQLTDTQYFGPGTRLTVL.

V is TRBV12-5 and J is TRBJ2-7, with D hard to call. This CDR3 has 13 amino acids. V was cut by 4 bases and J by 3 bases, with 10 bases left in between. CDR1 and CDR2 (germline): LGHNT, FRNRAP. In DNA, the CDR3 is TGTGCTAGTGGTTCGCCCAACAGCTACGAGCAGTACGTC. Its translation: CASGSPNSYEQYV.

The gene calls are TRBV28 and TRBJ1-4, with D unresolved. V lost 2 bases to trimming and J lost 0 bases, with 7 bases between them. This CDR3 has 15 amino acids. Germline V lookup: CDR1 MDHEN, CDR2 SYDVKM. Written as DNA, the CDR3 is TGTGCCAGCAGTTTAGGAGGGTCAACTAATGAAAAACTGTTTTTT. Translating gives CASSLGGSTNEKLFF.

The V call is TRBV6-5, the J call TRBJ1-6, with TRBD1 matching 8 bases. The germline V gene has CDR1 MNHEY and CDR2 SVGAGI. The V gene end was trimmed by 1 base and the J gene end by 6 bases; junction bases not matched to a gene: 2. The CDR3 consists of 15 residues. The CDR3 DNA reads as TGTGCCAGCAGTTACTGGACAGGGTCTAATTCACCCCTCCACTTT. Its translation is CASSYWTGSNSPLHF.

V and J are TRBV30 and TRBJ1-2, with unresolved D. The CDR3 runs to 9 residues. Per the germline V gene, CDR1 is GTSNPN and CDR2 is SVGIG (reference sequence). The V and J ends lost 7 bases and 10 bases respectively, with 10 bases between them. The CDR3 sequence is CAYSPDYTF. The DNA of the CDR3 is TGTGCCTACTCCCCTGACTACACCTTC.

The chain carries TRBV6-5 and TRBJ2-3; D is unclear. Between the trimmed V and J ends, which lost 6 bases and 5 bases, there was a span of 9 bases. Germline V gene lookup returns CDR1 MNHEY and CDR2 SVGAGI. The CDR3 extends over 12 amino acids. The CDR3 protein is CASRNPLDTQYF. In nucleotides, the CDR3 is TGTGCCAGCAGGAACCCCTTAGATACGCAGTATTTT.

This chain uses TRBV14 with TRBJ1-2; 10 bases fit TRBD1. This CDR3 spans 14 amino acids. Germline CDR1 and CDR2: SGHDN and FVKESK. The trim removed 5 bases at V and 6 bases at J, leaving 6 bases unmatched. CDR3 sequence: CASSSGQGRHGYTF. CDR3 nucleotides: TGTGCCAGCAGCTCGGGACAGGGGAGACATGGCTACACCTTC.

This clonotype came up many times. The chain joins TRBV15 to TRBJ2-5; the D is unclear. Trimming removed 0 bases from V and 5 bases from J, with 13 bases in between. Germline CDR1 and CDR2: LNHNV and YYDKDF (reference sequence). The CDR3 length is 15 residues. The CDR3 sequence is CATSREWIARETQYF. Written as DNA, the CDR3 is TGTGCCACCAGCAGAGAGTGGATTGCGCGGGAGACCCAGTACTTC.

The chain is built from TRBV10-2 and TRBJ1-1, with D possibly TRBD1 on 6 matching bases. This CDR3 is built from 13 residues. Germline values: CDR1 WSHSY, CDR2 SAAADI. Trimming removed 6 bases from V and 5 bases from J, with 13 bases in between. As DNA, the CDR3 is TGCGCCAGCAGAGGTCAGGGGAAAACTGAAGCTTTCTTT. This translates into CASRGQGKTEAFF.

This clonotype was seen a handful of times. The chain links TRBV12-3 or TRBV12-4 to TRBJ2-2; D is ambiguous. With 6 bases removed from V and 3 bases from J, the gap between germline ends came to 11 bases. This CDR3 region has 14 residues. CDR3 DNA sequence: TGTGCCAGCAGCACTGGAAAATACACCGGGGAGCTGTTTTTT. This encodes CASSTGKYTGELFF.

This clonotype turned up a few times. This sequence joins TRBV5-1 and TRBJ2-3; the D is unclear. Germline V gene sequence: CDR1 SGHRS, CDR2 YFSETQ. The CDR3 sequence is 14 residues long. The V and J ends lost 0 bases and 6 bases respectively, with 11 bases between them. The CDR3: CASSLAIPPDTQYF. In nucleotides, the CDR3 is TGCGCCAGCAGCTTGGCAATACCACCGGATACGCAGTATTTT.

V usage is TRBV27 and J usage is TRBJ1-2; the D is unclear. V gave up 6 bases and J gave up 5 bases, with 13 bases separating them. Per germline, CDR1 MNHEY and CDR2 SMNVEV (reference sequence). The CDR3 runs 13 residues. CDR3 coding DNA: TGTGCCAGCAGAACAGCCACCACGTATGGCTACACCTTC. Its protein is CASRTATTYGYTF.

This clonotype was recorded once. The chain employs TRBV29-1 and TRBJ1-1, with D possibly matching TRBD1 (6 bases). The CDR3 extends over 16 amino acids. V was shortened by 2 bases and J by 0 bases, with 16 bases between the two germline ends. Looked up from germline, CDR1 is SQVTM and CDR2 is ANQGSEA. The CDR3 loop reads CSVELFGGGLNTEAFF. CDR3 DNA: TGCAGCGTTGAACTTTTTGGCGGGGGGCTGAACACTGAAGCTTTCTTT.

This clonotype was picked up a small number of times. The V call is TRBV20-1, the J call TRBJ1-2; 11 bases agree with TRBD1. From germline, CDR1 is DFQATT and CDR2 SNEGSKA (reference sequence). With V trimmed by 3 bases and J by 5 bases, 8 bases remained unmatched. The CDR3 is 15 amino acids. The CDR3 nucleotides are TGCAGTGCTAGGAGGGGACAGGGGGAAATTTATGGCTACACCTTC. It translates to CSARRGQGEIYGYTF.

A few counts support this clonotype. The rearrangement uses TRBV6-6 and TRBJ1-1; D is possibly TRBD1 (6 bases). This CDR3 comprises 14 residues. The germline V gene has CDR1 MNHNY and CDR2 SVGAGI (reference sequence). V lost 2 bases to trimming and J lost 6 bases, with 13 bases between them. In DNA form, the CDR3 reads TGTGCCAGCAGTTACCGGGGGCGGGGAGCTGAAGCTTTCTTT. Protein product: CASSYRGRGAEAFF.